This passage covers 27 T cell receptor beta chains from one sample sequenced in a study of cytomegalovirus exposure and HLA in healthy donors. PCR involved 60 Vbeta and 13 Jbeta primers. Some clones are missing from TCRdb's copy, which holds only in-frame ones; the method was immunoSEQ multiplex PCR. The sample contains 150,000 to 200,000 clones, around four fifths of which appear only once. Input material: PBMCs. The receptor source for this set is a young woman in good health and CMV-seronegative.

The CDR3 loop is CASSIGRESYEQYF. The CDR3 DNA reads as TGTGCCAGTAGTATAGGGAGAGAATCCTACGAGCAGTACTTC. The chain joins TRBV19 to TRBJ2-7, with D unresolved. This CDR3 is built from 14 residues. Trimming left V 1 base short and J 1 base short, with 8 bases between. Germline loops: CDR1 LNHDA, CDR2 SQIVND (reference sequence).

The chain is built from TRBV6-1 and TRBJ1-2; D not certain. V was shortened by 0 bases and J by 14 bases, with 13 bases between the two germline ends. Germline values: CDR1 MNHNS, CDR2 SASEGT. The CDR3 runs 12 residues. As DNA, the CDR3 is TGTGCCAGCAGTGAAGCCGGCGGGCTCGGTACCTTC. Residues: CASSEAGGLGTF.

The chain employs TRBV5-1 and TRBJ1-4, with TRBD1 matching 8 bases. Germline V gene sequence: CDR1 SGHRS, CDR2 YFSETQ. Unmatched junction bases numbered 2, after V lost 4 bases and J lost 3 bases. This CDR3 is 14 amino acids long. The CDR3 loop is CASSKDRANEKLFF. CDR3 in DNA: TGCGCCAGCAGCAAGGACAGGGCTAATGAAAAACTGTTTTTT.

Written as DNA, the CDR3 is TGTGCCAGCAGCCTTGGGACAGCCGATCAGCCCCAGCATTTT. Protein sequence: CASSLGTADQPQHF. This chain connects TRBV5-6 to TRBJ1-5; 7 bases line up with TRBD1. The CDR3 runs to 14 residues. CDR1 is SGHDT and CDR2 is YYEEEE in the germline V gene. V trimming: 4 bases; J trimming: 5 bases; junction bases outside the gene matches: 6.

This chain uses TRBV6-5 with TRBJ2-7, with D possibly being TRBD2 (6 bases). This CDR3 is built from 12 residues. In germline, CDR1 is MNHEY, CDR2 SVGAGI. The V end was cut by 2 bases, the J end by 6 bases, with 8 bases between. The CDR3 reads CASSYGTGEQYF. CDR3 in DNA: TGTGCCAGCAGTTACGGGACTGGCGAGCAGTACTTC.

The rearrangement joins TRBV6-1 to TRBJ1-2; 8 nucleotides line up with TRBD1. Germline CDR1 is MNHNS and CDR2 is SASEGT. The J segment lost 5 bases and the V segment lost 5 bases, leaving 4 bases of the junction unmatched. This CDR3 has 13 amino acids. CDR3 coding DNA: TGTGCCAGCAGTATACAGGGGGGATATGGCTACACCTTC. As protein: CASSIQGGYGYTF.

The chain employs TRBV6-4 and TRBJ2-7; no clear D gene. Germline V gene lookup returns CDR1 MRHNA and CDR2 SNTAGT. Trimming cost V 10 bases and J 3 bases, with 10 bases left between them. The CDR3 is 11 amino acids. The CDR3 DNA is TGTGCCACCCTGGCATGCTACGAGCAGTACTTC. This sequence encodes CATLACYEQYF.

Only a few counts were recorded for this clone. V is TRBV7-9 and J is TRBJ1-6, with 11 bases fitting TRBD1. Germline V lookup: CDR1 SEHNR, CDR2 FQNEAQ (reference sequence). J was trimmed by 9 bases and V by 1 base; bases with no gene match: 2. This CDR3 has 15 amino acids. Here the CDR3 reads CASSLGTGGASPLHF. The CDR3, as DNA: TGTGCCAGCAGCTTAGGGACAGGGGGCGCTTCACCCCTCCACTTT.

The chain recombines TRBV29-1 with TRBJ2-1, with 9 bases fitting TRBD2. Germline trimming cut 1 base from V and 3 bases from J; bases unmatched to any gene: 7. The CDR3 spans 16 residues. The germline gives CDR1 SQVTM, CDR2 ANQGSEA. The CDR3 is CSVEGLKTSGYNEQFF. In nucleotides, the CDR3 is TGCAGCGTTGAAGGGTTGAAGACTAGCGGCTACAATGAGCAGTTCTTC.

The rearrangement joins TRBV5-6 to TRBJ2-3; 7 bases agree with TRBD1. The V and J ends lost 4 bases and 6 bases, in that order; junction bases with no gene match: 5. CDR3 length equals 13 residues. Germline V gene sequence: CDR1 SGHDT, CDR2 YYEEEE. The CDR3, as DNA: TGTGCCAGCAGCCTAGACAGGGTCGATACGCAGTATTTT. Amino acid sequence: CASSLDRVDTQYF. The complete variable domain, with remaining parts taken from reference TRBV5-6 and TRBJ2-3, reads DAGVTQSPTHLIKTRGQQVTLRCSPKSGHDTVSWYQQALGQGPQFIFQYYEEEERQRGNFPDRFSGHQFPNYSSELNVNALLLGDSALYLCASSLDRVDTQYFGPGTRLTVL.

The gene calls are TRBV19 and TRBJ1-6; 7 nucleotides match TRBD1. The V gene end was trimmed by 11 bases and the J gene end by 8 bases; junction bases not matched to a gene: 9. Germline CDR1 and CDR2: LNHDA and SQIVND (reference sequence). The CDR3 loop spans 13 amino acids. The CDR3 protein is CAGSGGIDSPLHF. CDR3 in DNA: TGTGCCGGATCAGGGGGAATTGATTCACCCCTCCACTTT.

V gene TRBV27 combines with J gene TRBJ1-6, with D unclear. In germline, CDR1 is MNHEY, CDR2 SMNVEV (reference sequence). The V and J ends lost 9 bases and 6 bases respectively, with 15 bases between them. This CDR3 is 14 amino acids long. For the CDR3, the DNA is TGTGCCAGTCGGAGGTTGGCGCGTAATTCACCCCTCCACTTT. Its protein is CASRRLARNSPLHF.

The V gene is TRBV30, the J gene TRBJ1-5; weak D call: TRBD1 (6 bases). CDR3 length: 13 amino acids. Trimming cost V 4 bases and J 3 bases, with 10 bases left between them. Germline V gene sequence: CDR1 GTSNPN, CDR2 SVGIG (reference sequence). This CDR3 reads CAWNRDANQPQHF. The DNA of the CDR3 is TGTGCCTGGAACAGGGATGCCAATCAGCCCCAGCATTTT.

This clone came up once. The DNA of the CDR3 is TGTGCCTGGACCCTGGACAGGGGGCCTTACGAGCAGTACTTC. It encodes CAWTLDRGPYEQYF. The chain carries TRBV30 and TRBJ2-7, with TRBD1 matching 11 bases. Unmatched junction bases numbered 6, after V lost 4 bases and J lost 4 bases. This CDR3 has 14 amino acids. Per germline, CDR1 GTSNPN and CDR2 SVGIG (reference sequence).

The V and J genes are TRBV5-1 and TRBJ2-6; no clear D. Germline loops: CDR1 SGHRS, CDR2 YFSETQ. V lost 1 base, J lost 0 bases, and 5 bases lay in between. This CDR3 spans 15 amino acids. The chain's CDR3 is CASSLMASGANVLTF. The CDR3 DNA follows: TGCGCCAGCAGCTTGATGGCCTCTGGGGCCAACGTCCTGACTTTC.

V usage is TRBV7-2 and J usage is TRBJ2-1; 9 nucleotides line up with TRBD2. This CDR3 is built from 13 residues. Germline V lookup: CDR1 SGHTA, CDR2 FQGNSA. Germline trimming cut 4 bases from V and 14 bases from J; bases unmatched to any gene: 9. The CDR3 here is CASSSASGTSKFF. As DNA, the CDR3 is TGTGCCAGCAGCTCGGCATCCGGGACTAGCAAGTTCTTC. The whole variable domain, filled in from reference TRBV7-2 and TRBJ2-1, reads GAGVSQSPSNKVTEKGKDVELRCDPISGHTALYWYRQSLGQGLEFLIYFQGNSAPDKSGLPSDRFSAERTGGSVSTLTIQRTQQEDSAVYLCASSSASGTSKFFGPGTRLTVL.

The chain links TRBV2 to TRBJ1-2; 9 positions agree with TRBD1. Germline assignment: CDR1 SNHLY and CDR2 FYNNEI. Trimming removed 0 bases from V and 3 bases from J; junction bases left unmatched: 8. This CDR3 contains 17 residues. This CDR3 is CASSEALRTGGYYGYTF. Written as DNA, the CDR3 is TGTGCCAGCAGTGAAGCGCTTCGTACAGGGGGCTACTATGGCTACACCTTC. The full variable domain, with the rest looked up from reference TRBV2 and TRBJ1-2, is EPEVTQTPSHQVTQMGQEVILRCVPISNHLYFYWYRQILGQKVEFLVSFYNNEISEKSEIFDDQFSVERPDGSNFTLKIRSTKLEDSAMYFCASSEALRTGGYYGYTFGSGTRLTVV.

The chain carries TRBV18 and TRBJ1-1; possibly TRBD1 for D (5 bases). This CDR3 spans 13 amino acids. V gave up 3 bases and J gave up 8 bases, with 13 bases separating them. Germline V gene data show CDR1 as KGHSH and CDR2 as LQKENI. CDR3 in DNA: TGTGCCAGCTCACCCCAGGGTAGGTCCGAAGCTTTCTTT. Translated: CASSPQGRSEAFF.

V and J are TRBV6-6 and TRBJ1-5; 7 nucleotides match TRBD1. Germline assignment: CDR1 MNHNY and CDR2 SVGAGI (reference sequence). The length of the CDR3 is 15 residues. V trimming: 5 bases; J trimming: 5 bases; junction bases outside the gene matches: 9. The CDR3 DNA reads TGTGCCAGCAGTGGGAGAGGGGGCTGGGATCAGCCCCAGCATTTT. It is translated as CASSGRGGWDQPQHF.

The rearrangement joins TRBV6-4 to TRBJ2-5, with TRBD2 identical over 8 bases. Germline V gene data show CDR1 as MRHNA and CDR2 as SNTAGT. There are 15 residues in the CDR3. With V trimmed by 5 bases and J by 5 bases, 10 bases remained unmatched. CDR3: CASSPSGGGGETQYF. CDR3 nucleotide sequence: TGTGCCAGCAGTCCCAGCGGGGGCGGCGGGGAGACCCAGTACTTC.

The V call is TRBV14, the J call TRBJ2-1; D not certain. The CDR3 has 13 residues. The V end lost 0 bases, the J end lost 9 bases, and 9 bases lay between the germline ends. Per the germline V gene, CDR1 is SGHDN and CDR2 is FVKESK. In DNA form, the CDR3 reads TGTGCCAGCAGCCAAGATGGGCCGAGTGAGCAGTTCTTC. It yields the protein CASSQDGPSEQFF.

CDR3 nucleotides: TGTGCCAGTACCCTCACTAGGGCTCCTGAAAAACTGTTTTTT. Translated: CASTLTRAPEKLFF. The V call is TRBV19, the J call TRBJ1-4, with D unresolved. Germline V gene lookup returns CDR1 LNHDA and CDR2 SQIVND (reference sequence). The CDR3 runs to 14 residues. Trimming shortened V by 7 bases and J by 7 bases, and 16 bases separated the two germline ends.

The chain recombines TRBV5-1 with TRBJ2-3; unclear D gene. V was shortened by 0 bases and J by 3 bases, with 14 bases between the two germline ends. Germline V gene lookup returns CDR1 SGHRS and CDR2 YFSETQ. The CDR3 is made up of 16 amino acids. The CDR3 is CASSLGVPLGTDTQYF. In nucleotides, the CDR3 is TGCGCCAGCAGCTTGGGGGTTCCCCTCGGGACAGATACGCAGTATTTT.

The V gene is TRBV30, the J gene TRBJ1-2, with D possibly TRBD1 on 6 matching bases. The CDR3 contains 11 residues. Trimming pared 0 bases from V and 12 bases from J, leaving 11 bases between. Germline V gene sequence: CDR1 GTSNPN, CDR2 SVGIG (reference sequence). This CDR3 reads CAWSVRGKNTF. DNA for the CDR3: TGTGCCTGGAGTGTAAGGGGGAAGAACACCTTC.

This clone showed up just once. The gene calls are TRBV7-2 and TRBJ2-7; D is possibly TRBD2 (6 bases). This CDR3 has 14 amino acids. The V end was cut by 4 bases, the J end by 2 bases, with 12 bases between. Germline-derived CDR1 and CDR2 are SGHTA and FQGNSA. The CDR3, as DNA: TGTGCCAGCAGCTCCCAAGGAGGGCCCTACGAGCAGTACTTC. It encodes CASSSQGGPYEQYF.

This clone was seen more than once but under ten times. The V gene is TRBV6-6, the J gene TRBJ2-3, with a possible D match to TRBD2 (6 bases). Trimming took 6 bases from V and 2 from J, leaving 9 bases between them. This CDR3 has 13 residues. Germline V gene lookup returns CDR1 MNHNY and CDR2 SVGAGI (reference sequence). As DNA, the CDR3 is TGTGCCAGCAGGGAGGGCGCCACAGATACGCAGTATTTT. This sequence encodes CASREGATDTQYF.

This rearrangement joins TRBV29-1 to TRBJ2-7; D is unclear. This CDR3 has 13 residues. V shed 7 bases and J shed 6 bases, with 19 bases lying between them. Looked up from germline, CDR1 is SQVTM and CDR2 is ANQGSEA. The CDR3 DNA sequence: TGCAGCGCCGCCGAGCAGGTAGACGGCGAGCAGTACTTC. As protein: CSAAEQVDGEQYF.